This TCR beta chain was retrieved from a study of T cells in Graves' hyperthyroidism and ophthalmopathy. Study-wide results and limits: Separation of ophthalmopathy from stable hyperthyroidism was achieved by a 13 V-J model.

Amplification yielded TCR beta CDR3 regions, with RNA transcripts as the source. The TCR CDR3 first-round RT-PCR relied on the HTBI primer set. TCRdb itself ran the multiplex PCR reads through MiXCR, one entry per CDR3 protein. The table includes fewer than 350,000 distinct CDR3 sequences, roughly 23% detected once. This CDR3 spans 14 amino acids. Germline V gene lookup returns CDR1 SGHRS and CDR2 YFSETQ. Notes on this clonotype: Its target is unknown. Germline is not matched at one junction end, which may reflect a read error.

V and J are TRBV5-1 and TRBJ2-7; 10 bases match TRBD1. Specimen: blood. The source of this sequence is a woman aged 45-65 years with Graves' hyperthyroidism. The DNA of the CDR3 is TGCGCCAGCAGCGAGTGGACAGGGGGGTACGGGCAGTACTTC. Protein sequence: CASSEWTGGYGQYF.